The next 8 T cell receptor beta chains were all read from a single sample in a study of blood T cell repertoires in COVID-19. Repertoires were generated with immunoSEQ multiplex PCR, while TCRdb's copy carries only in-frame clones and drops some. Among about 340,000 clones listed, 65% to 90% were seen once. Sequenced sample: PBMCs or T cells enriched from blood (not recorded which). The receptors shown here come from a woman aged 40 to 55 with acute COVID-19.

The chain links TRBV19 to TRBJ1-1; D gene ambiguous. This CDR3 is built from 15 residues. The V end lost 2 bases, the J end lost 1 base, and 11 bases lay between the germline ends. The V gene's germline CDR1 is LNHDA and CDR2 SQIVND (reference sequence). Written as DNA, the CDR3 is TGTGCCAGTAGTATATACCCAGGTCAGAACACTGAAGCTTTCTTT. It yields the protein CASSIYPGQNTEAFF.

This chain connects TRBV24-1 to TRBJ2-7; 8 positions agree with TRBD1. The V gene's germline CDR1 is KGHDR and CDR2 SFDVKD. The V segment lost 4 bases and the J segment 5 bases; nucleotides outside the gene matches: 9. This CDR3 is built from 15 residues. CDR3 in DNA: TGTGCCACCAGTGAGGGCAGGGGGCGCAACCACGAGCAGTACTTC. Translating it yields CATSEGRGRNHEQYF.

This chain joins TRBV7-2 and TRBJ2-1; 10 bases are shared with TRBD2. The CDR3 has 15 residues. Germline CDR1 SGHTA, CDR2 FQGNSA. The V gene end was trimmed by 5 bases and the J gene end by 7 bases; junction bases not matched to a gene: 8. This chain's CDR3 is CASSGSGRAGNEQFF. Written as DNA, the CDR3 is TGTGCCAGCAGCGGGAGCGGGAGGGCCGGGAATGAGCAGTTCTTC.

This chain joins TRBV29-1 and TRBJ2-5; possible D gene TRBD1, 6 bases. The CDR3 is 13 amino acids. From germline, CDR1 is SQVTM and CDR2 ANQGSEA. With 7 bases removed from V and 5 bases from J, the gap between germline ends came to 17 bases. The CDR3 here is CSGAGVGLETQYF. CDR3 in DNA: TGCAGCGGTGCAGGGGTAGGGTTGGAGACCCAGTACTTC.

This chain connects TRBV9 to TRBJ2-7, with 10 bases identical to TRBD2. CDR3 length: 15 amino acids. The V and J ends lost 4 bases and 4 bases, in that order; junction bases with no gene match: 8. Germline V gives CDR1 SGDLS, CDR2 YYNGEE. The chain's CDR3 is CASSPSGRASYEQYF. The CDR3 DNA follows: TGTGCCAGCAGCCCCAGCGGGAGGGCCAGTTACGAGCAGTACTTC.

The rearrangement uses TRBV28 and TRBJ1-2, with 7 bases that match TRBD1. Germline V gene sequence: CDR1 MDHEN, CDR2 SYDVKM. The V gene end was trimmed by 4 bases and the J gene end by 4 bases; junction bases not matched to a gene: 9. The CDR3 totals 15 residues. The CDR3 loop reads CASSSLEGAGYGYTF. CDR3 sequence (DNA): TGTGCCAGCAGTTCCCTCGAGGGGGCTGGCTATGGCTACACCTTC.

The CDR3 sequence: CASSRPGITPGELFF. The CDR3 DNA is TGTGCCAGCAGCCGGCCAGGGATAACTCCCGGGGAGCTGTTTTTT. The V gene is TRBV7-8, the J gene TRBJ2-2; D possibly corresponds to TRBD1 (5 bases). This CDR3 has 15 amino acids. Germline V gene data show CDR1 as SGHVS and CDR2 as FQNEAQ. Trimming cost V 5 bases and J 6 bases, with 16 bases left between them.

The V and J genes are TRBV27 and TRBJ1-1; the match to TRBD1 covers 7 bases. Germline V gives CDR1 MNHEY, CDR2 SMNVEV (reference sequence). This CDR3 contains 20 residues. J lost 5 bases, V lost 4 bases, and 25 bases had no gene match. The chain's CDR3 is CASSSRTRNEDRPGWTEAFF. As DNA, the CDR3 is TGTGCCAGCAGTTCCCGCACTCGAAACGAGGACAGGCCAGGGTGGACTGAAGCTTTCTTT.